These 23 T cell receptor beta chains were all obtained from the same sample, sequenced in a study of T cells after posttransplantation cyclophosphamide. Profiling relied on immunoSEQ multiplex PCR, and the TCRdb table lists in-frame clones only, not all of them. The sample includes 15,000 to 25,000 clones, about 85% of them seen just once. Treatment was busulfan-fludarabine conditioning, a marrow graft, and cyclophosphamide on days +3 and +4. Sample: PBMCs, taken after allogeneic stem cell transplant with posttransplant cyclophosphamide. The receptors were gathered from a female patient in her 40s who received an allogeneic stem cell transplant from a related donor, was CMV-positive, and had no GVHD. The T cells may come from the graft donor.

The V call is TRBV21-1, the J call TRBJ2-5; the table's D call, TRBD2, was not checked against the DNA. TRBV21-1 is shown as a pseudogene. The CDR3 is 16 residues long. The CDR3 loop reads CASSPRGGVFWETQYF. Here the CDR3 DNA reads TGTGCCAGCAGCCCCCGAGGGGGGGTTTTCTGGGAGACCCAGTACTTC.

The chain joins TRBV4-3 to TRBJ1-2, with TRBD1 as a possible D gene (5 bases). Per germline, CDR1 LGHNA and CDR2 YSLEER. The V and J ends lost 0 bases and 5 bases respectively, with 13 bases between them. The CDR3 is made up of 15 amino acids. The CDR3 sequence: CASSQDISGVYGYTF. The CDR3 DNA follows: TGCGCCAGCAGCCAAGATATTTCGGGGGTATATGGCTACACCTTC.

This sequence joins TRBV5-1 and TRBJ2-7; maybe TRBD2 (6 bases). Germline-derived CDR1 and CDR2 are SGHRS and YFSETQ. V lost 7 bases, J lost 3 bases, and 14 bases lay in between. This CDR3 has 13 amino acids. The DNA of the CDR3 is TGCGCCAGCTGTTATTATAGCGGCTACGAGCAGTACTTC. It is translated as CASCYYSGYEQYF.

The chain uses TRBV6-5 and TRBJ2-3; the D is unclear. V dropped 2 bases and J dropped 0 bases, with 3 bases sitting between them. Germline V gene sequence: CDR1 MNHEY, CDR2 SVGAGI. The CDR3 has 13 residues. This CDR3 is CASSYPSTDTQYF. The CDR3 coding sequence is TGTGCCAGCAGTTACCCGAGCACAGATACGCAGTATTTT.

The CDR3 DNA follows: TGCGCCAGCAGCTTGAGCGGGCCGGAGGAGCTGTTTTTT. This gives the protein CASSLSGPEELFF. The chain uses TRBV5-1 and TRBJ2-2, with D possibly being TRBD2 (6 bases). The ends were cut back, 1 base at V and 10 bases at J, with 11 bases in the middle. The CDR3 totals 13 residues. The V gene's germline CDR1 is SGHRS and CDR2 YFSETQ.

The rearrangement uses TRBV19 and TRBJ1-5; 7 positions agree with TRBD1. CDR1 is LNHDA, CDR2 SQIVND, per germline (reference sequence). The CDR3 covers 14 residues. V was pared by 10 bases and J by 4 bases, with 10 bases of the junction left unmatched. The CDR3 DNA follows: TGTGCCACCTCCCGAGGGACAGTAAATCAGCCCCAGCATTTT. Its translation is CATSRGTVNQPQHF.

In nucleotides, the CDR3 is TGTGCCAGCTGGGAAATAAGGGGAAGGGAAGCTTTCTTT. It translates to CASWEIRGREAFF. The V gene is TRBV28, the J gene TRBJ1-1; maybe TRBD1 (5 bases). Deletions cut 8 bases from V and 8 bases from J, with 18 bases between. The CDR3 contains 13 residues. CDR1 and CDR2 from the germline V gene are MDHEN and SYDVKM.

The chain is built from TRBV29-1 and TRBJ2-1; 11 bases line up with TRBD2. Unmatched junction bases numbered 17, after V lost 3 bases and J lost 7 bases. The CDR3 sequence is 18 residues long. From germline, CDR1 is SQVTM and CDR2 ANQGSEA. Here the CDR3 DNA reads TGCAGCGTTGATGGGCTAGCGGGAGGAAGGGGTATGGAGAATGAGCAGTTCTTC. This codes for CSVDGLAGGRGMENEQFF.

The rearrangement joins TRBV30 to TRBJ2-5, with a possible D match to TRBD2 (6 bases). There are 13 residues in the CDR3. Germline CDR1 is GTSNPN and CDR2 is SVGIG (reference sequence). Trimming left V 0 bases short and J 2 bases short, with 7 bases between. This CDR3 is CAWSVLAQETQYF. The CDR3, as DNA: TGTGCCTGGAGTGTACTAGCTCAAGAGACCCAGTACTTC.

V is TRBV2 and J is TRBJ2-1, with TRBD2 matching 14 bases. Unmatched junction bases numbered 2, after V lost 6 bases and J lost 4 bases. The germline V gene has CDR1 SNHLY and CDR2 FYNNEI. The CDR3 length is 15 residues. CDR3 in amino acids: CASRGTSGSYNEQFF. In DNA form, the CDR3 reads TGTGCCAGCAGGGGGACTAGCGGGAGTTACAATGAGCAGTTCTTC. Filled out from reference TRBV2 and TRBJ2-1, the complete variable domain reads EPEVTQTPSHQVTQMGQEVILRCVPISNHLYFYWYRQILGQKVEFLVSFYNNEISEKSEIFDDQFSVERPDGSNFTLKIRSTKLEDSAMYFCASRGTSGSYNEQFFGPGTRLTVL.

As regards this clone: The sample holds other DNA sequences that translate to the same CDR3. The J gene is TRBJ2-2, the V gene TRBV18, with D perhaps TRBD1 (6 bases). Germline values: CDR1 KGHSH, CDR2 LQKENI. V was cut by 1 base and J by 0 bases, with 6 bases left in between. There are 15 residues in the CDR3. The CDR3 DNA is TGTGCCAGCTCACCACGGACAGCGAACACCGGGGAGCTGTTTTTT. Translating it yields CASSPRTANTGELFF.

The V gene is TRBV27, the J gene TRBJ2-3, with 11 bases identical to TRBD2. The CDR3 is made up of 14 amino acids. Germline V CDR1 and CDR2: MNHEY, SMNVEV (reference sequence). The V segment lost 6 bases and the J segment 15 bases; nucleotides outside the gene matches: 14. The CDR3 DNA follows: TGTGCCAGCAGCCCAGGGGTTAGCGGGAGGGCCGGTTATTTT. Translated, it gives CASSPGVSGRAGYF.

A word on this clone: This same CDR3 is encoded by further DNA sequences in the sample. In nucleotides, the CDR3 is TGTGCCAGTAGTATTGGGGACAGGAACACTGAAGCTTTCTTT. Protein: CASSIGDRNTEAFF. The V and J genes are TRBV19 and TRBJ1-1, with TRBD1 matching 7 bases. The CDR3 contains 14 residues. Germline V gives CDR1 LNHDA, CDR2 SQIVND (reference sequence). After removal of 3 bases from V and 1 base from J, the junction contained 2 bases not matched to a gene.

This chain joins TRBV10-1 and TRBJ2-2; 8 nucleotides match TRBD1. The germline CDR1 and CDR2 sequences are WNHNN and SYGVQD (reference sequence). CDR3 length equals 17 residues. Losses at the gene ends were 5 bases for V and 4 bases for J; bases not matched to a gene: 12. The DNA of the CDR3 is TGCGCCAGCAGTCCAGACAGGGGACTGGGAGGCACCGGGGAGCTGTTTTTT. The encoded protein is CASSPDRGLGGTGELFF.

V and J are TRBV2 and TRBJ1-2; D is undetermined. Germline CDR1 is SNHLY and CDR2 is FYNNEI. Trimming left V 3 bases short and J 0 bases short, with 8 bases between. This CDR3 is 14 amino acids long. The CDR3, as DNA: TGTGCCAGCAGTGAGAGACACGCTAACTATGGCTACACCTTC. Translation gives CASSERHANYGYTF.

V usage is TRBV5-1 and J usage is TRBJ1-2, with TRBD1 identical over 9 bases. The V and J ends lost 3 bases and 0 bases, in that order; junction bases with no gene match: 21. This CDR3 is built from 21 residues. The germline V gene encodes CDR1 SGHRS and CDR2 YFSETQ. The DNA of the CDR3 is TGCGCCAGCAGCTCGGGGACAGGGTCCCCGTGGAGTGGATTCGCTAACTATGGCTACACCTTC. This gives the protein CASSSGTGSPWSGFANYGYTF.

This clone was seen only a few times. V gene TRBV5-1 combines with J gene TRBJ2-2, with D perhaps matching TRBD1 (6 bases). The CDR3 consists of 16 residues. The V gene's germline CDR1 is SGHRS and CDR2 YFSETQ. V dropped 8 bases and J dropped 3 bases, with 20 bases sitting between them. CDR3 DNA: TGCGCCAGTACCCGAGGGGCAGGGGATTACACCGGGGAGCTGTTTTTT. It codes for CASTRGAGDYTGELFF.

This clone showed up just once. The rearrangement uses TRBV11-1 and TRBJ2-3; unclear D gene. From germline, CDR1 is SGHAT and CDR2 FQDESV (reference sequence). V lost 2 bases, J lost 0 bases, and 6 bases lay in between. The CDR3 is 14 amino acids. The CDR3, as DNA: TGTGCCAGCAGCTTATTCGAGAGCACAGATACGCAGTATTTT. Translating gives CASSLFESTDTQYF.

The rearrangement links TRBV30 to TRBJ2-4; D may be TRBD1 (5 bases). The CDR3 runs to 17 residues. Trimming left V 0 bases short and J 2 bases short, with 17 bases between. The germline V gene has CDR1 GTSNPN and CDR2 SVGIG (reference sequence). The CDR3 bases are TGTGCCTGGAGTGTACAATTGGGGCAGCTTCCCAAAAACATTCAGTACTTC. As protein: CAWSVQLGQLPKNIQYF.

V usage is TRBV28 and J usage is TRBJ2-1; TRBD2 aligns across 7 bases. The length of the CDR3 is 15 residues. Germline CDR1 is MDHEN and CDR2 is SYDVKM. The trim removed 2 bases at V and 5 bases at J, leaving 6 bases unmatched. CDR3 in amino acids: CASSLPPGLDNEQFF. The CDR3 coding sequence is TGTGCCAGCAGTTTACCCCCTGGACTAGACAATGAGCAGTTCTTC.

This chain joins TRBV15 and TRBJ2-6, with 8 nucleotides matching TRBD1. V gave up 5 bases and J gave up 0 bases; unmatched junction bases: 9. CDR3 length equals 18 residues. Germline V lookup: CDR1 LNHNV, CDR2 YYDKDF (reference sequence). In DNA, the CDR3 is TGTGCCACCAGCGGACGGACAGGGAAATTCTCTGGGGCCAACGTCCTGACTTTC. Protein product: CATSGRTGKFSGANVLTF.

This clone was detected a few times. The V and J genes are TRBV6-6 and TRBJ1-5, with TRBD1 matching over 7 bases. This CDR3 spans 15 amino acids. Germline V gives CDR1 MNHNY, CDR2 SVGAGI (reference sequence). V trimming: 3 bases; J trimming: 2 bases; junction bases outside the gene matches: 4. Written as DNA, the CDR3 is TGTGCCAGCAGTTATTCGGGACAGCGCAATCAGCCCCAGCATTTT. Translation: CASSYSGQRNQPQHF.

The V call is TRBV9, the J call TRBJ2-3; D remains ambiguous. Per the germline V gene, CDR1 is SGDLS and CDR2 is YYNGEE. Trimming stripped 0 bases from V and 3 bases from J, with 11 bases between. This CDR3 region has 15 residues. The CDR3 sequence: CASSVEGVRTDTQYF. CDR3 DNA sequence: TGTGCCAGCAGCGTAGAAGGAGTTCGGACAGATACGCAGTATTTT.